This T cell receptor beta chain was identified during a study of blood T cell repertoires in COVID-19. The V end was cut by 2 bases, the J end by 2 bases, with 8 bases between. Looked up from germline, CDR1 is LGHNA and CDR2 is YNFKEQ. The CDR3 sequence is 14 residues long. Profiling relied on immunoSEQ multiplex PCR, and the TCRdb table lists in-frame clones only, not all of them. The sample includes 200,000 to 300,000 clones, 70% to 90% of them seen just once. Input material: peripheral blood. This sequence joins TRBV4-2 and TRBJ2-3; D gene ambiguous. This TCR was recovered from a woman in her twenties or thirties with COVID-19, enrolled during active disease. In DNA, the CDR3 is TGTGCCAGCAGCCAAAGTGGGCCCACAGATACGCAGTATTTT. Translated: CASSQSGPTDTQYF.